The source of this T cell receptor (beta chain) is a study of blood T cell repertoires in COVID-19. Method: immunoSEQ multiplex PCR; TCRdb's copy keeps in-frame clones and lacks some. The sample records fewer than 500,000 clones, about 80% being singletons. The source material was peripheral blood. The receptor was isolated from a human donor with acute or convalescent COVID-19. The donor label of this sample is uncertain.

Here the CDR3 reads CASRGAGGMNTGELFF. As DNA, the CDR3 is TGTGCCAGCAGAGGAGCGGGGGGAATGAACACCGGGGAGCTGTTTTTT. This chain uses TRBV7-9 with TRBJ2-2; 9 nucleotides line up with TRBD2. The length of the CDR3 is 16 residues. The V segment lost 6 bases and the J segment 1 base; nucleotides outside the gene matches: 6. In germline, CDR1 is SEHNR, CDR2 FQNEAQ (reference sequence).